These T cell receptor beta chains were read from a single sample in a study of breast tumors, draining lymph nodes, adjacent tissues. Via MiXCR, TCRdb re-called the multiplex PCR reads, giving one row per CDR3 protein. The sample records 60,000 to 75,000 distinct CDR3 sequences, approximately 57% being singletons. The sequenced material came from breast tumor tissue. These receptor sequences come from a female donor with breast cancer. Some clones in this sample may be carry-over from other donors' samples. Each CDR3 is given with its conserved first and last residue. D genes are given only for firm matches. For some rows the clone size is stated as once, few or many, or as a class when expanded; others skip it.

TRBV4-1,TRBJ2-7,TRBD1,many,CASSQDWQGAAGGYF,TGCGCCAGCAGCCAAGATTGGCAGGGGGCCGCCGGAGGGTACTTC
TRBV20-1,TRBJ1-5,-,-,CSAREGYQPQHF,TGCAGTGCTAGGGAGGGGTATCAGCCCCAGCATTTT
TRBV6-2/TRBV6-3,TRBJ1-2,-,many,CASSSPAVGYGYTF,TGTGCCAGCAGTTCGCCGGCAGTTGGGTATGGCTACACCTTC
TRBV5-1,TRBJ1-1,TRBD1,few,CASSLPTGTGGEAFF,TGCGCCAGCAGCTTACCGACCGGGACAGGGGGTGAAGCTTTCTTT
TRBV29-1,TRBJ2-5,-,-,CSATEGTPQETQYF,TGCAGCGCTACAGAGGGGACTCCTCAAGAGACCCAGTACTTC
TRBV5-1,TRBJ2-2,-,-,CAGRATDGNTGELFF,TGCGCCGGCAGAGCGACCGACGGGAACACCGGGGAGCTGTTTTTT
TRBV2,TRBJ2-1,-,-,CASMAGLVGTYNEQFF,TGTGCCAGCATGGCTGGGCTAGTGGGTACCTACAATGAGCAGTTCTTC
TRBV5-1,TRBJ1-3,-,-,CASSLRVVRAGNTIYF,TGTGCCAGCAGCTTACGTGTAGTCAGGGCCGGAAACACCATATATTTT
TRBV7-2,TRBJ2-7,TRBD2,once,CASSLGTSGTYEQYF,TGTGCCAGCAGCCTAGGGACTAGCGGCACCTACGAGCAGTACTTC
TRBV6-1,TRBJ2-5,-,-,CASSEAGGQFTKETQYF,TGTGCCAGCAGTGAAGCCGGCGGACAGTTTACTAAAGAGACCCAGTACTTC
TRBV7-3,TRBJ2-1,-,-,CASSLSRYNEQFF,TGTGCCAGCAGCTTAAGTCGGTACAATGAGCAGTTCTTC
TRBV2,TRBJ1-2,TRBD1,many,CASSTDRPGSYGYTF,TGTGCCAGCAGTACGGACAGGCCCGGCAGCTATGGCTACACCTTC
TRBV18,TRBJ1-6,-,medium-sized,CASSARSPGNSPLHF,TGTGCCAGCTCAGCGCGGTCCCCTGGGAATTCACCCCTCCACTTT
TRBV6-6,TRBJ2-7,-,-,CASSVTGYEQYF,TGTGCCAGCAGTGTGACAGGCTACGAGCAGTACTTC
TRBV5-6,TRBJ2-5,-,many,CASSPGMEETQYF,TGTGCCAGCAGCCCCGGTATGGAAGAGACCCAGTACTTC
TRBV5-6,TRBJ1-2,TRBD1,once,CASSTTGQENYGYTF,TGTGCCAGCAGCACAACGGGACAGGAGAACTATGGCTACACCTTC
TRBV6-6,TRBJ2-2,-,-,CASSWSGELFF,TGTGCCAGCAGTTGGTCCGGGGAGCTGTTTTTT
TRBV5-1,TRBJ2-7,-,-,CASSLDRSEQYF,TGCGCCAGCAGCTTAGACAGATCCGAGCAGTACTTC
TRBV10-3,TRBJ2-3,-,-,CAIGPRGSTDTQYF,TGTGCCATCGGGCCACGAGGCAGCACAGATACGCAGTATTTT
TRBV20-1,TRBJ2-1,TRBD2,-,CSARDTLAGGYNEQFF,TGCAGTGCTAGAGATACGCTAGCGGGAGGATACAATGAGCAGTTCTTC
TRBV29-1,TRBJ2-1,-,-,CSVTGTYNEQFF,TGCAGCGTTACCGGGACATACAATGAGCAGTTCTTC
TRBV11-2,TRBJ1-4,-,-,CASNLGGANEKLFF,TGTGCCAGCAACCTCGGCGGGGCTAATGAAAAACTGTTTTTT
TRBV29-1,TRBJ1-2,TRBD1,few,CSVEGQGPNYGYTF,TGCAGCGTTGAAGGACAGGGCCCAAACTATGGCTACACCTTC
TRBV6-5,TRBJ2-7,-,many,CASKDLYEQYF,TGTGCCAGCAAGGACTTATACGAGCAGTACTTC
TRBV20-1,TRBJ2-7,-,many,CSGSYGGDYEQYF,TGCAGTGGTTCCTATGGGGGTGACTACGAGCAGTACTTC
TRBV24-1,TRBJ2-3,TRBD2,few,CATSFRGELQDTQYF,TGTGCCACCAGTTTTCGGGGGGAACTTCAAGATACGCAGTATTTT
TRBV2,TRBJ2-5,-,many,CASGGASGETQYF,TGTGCCAGCGGCGGGGCCTCGGGGGAGACCCAGTACTTC
TRBV7-8,TRBJ2-7,TRBD2,-,CASSFGTSGRQYEQYF,TGTGCCAGCAGCTTCGGGACTAGCGGGAGACAATACGAGCAGTACTTC
TRBV11-2,TRBJ2-3,TRBD2,many,CASRLSASGTQYF,TGTGCCAGCAGACTTAGCGCTAGCGGGACGCAGTATTTT
TRBV27,TRBJ1-5,-,-,CASSFRAGGLNEPQHF,TGTGCCAGCAGTTTTCGGGCGGGAGGTCTCAATGAGCCCCAGCATTTT
TRBV18,TRBJ2-1,TRBD2,many,CASSRAGSGGLHEQFF,TGTGCCAGCTCACGCGCAGGGAGTGGGGGACTACATGAGCAGTTCTTC
TRBV2,TRBJ2-2,TRBD2,-,CASSAGTSGELFF,TGTGCCAGCAGTGCGGGGACTAGCGGGGAGCTGTTTTTT
TRBV7-2,TRBJ2-1,TRBD2,-,CASSPPGLARYNEQFF,TGTGCCAGCAGCCCTCCGGGACTAGCGAGGTACAATGAGCAGTTCTTC
TRBV6-5,TRBJ1-2,-,-,CASSNGQPGGYGYTF,TGTGCCAGCAGTAACGGGCAGCCCGGAGGCTATGGCTACACCTTC
TRBV14,TRBJ2-1,-,many,CASSQSPRVEQFF,TGTGCCAGCAGCCAATCCCCCAGGGTGGAGCAGTTCTTC
TRBV4-1,TRBJ2-2,TRBD2,-,CASSQDPPGLAGTGELFF,TGCGCCAGCAGCCAAGATCCACCGGGACTAGCGGGGACCGGGGAGCTGTTTTTT
TRBV2,TRBJ2-1,TRBD2,many,CASSSGTSGTEQFF,TGTGCCAGCAGCTCCGGGACTAGCGGGACTGAGCAGTTCTTC
TRBV7-8,TRBJ2-2,-,-,CASSRGTGELFF,TGTGCCAGCAGCCGAGGGACAGGGGAGCTGTTTTTT
TRBV6-5,TRBJ1-5,TRBD1,once,CAGSLGQSNQSQHF,TGTGCCGGCAGCCTGGGACAGAGCAATCAGTCCCAGCATTTT
TRBV6-4,TRBJ2-7,-,-,CASSDRGTGDVSYYEQYF,TGTGCCAGCAGTGACAGGGGAACGGGAGACGTAAGTTACTACGAGCAGTACTTC
TRBV18,TRBJ2-2,TRBD1,many,CASSTYRGVDTGELFF,TGTGCCAGCTCAACCTACAGGGGTGTGGACACCGGGGAGCTGTTTTTT
TRBV20-1,TRBJ2-3,TRBD2,-,CSAGSGSPDTQYF,TGCAGTGCCGGGAGCGGGAGCCCAGATACGCAGTATTTT
TRBV14,TRBJ2-7,TRBD1,-,CASSQGDRGSSYAYEQYF,TGTGCCAGCAGCCAGGGGGACAGGGGGTCCTCCTATGCGTACGAGCAGTACTTC
TRBV6-5,TRBJ2-7,TRBD2,many,CASSHGLASYEQYF,TGTGCCAGCAGTCACGGACTAGCGTCGTACGAGCAGTACTTC
TRBV20-1,TRBJ2-6,-,many,CSARELGSGANVLTF,TGCAGTGCTAGAGAACTGGGCTCTGGGGCCAACGTCCTGACTTTC
TRBV7-2,TRBJ2-5,-,-,CASSFYICSASSRGRGETQYF,-
TRBV19,TRBJ2-5,TRBD2,-,CASSVRIAGGQETQYF,TGTGCCAGTAGTGTCAGGATCGCGGGGGGCCAAGAGACCCAGTACTTC
TRBV20-1,TRBJ1-5,-,-,CSANSRLNQPQHF,TGCAGTGCCAACTCCAGGTTAAATCAGCCCCAGCATTTT
TRBV27,TRBJ1-5,TRBD1,-,CASSSLGQGVQPQHF,TGTGCCAGCAGTTCACTAGGACAGGGGGTTCAGCCCCAGCATTTT